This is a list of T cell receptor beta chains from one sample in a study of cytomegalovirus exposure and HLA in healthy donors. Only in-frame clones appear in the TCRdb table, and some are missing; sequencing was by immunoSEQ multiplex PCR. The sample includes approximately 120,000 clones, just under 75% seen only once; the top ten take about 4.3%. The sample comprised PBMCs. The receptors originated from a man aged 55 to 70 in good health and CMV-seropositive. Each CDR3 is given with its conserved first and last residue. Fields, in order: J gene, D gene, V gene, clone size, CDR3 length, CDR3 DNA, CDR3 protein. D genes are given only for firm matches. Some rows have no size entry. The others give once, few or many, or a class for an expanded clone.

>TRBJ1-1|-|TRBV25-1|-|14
TGTGCCAGCAGTGGACACACAGGGTTGGCTGAAGCTTTCTTT
CASSGHTGLAEAFF
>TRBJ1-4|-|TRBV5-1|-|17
TGCGCCAGCAGCTTGGTCCAAACAGGGTCTGCTAATGAAAAACTGTTTTTT
CASSLVQTGSANEKLFF
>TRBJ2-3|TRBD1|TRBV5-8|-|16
TGTGCCAGCAGCTTATTCTTTGAGGGGGCTCTAGATACGCAGTATTTT
CASSLFFEGALDTQYF
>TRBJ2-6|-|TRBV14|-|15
TGTGCCAGCAGCCAAGAATTGAGAGAGGCCAACGTCCTGACTTTC
CASSQELREANVLTF
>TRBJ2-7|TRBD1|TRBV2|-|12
TGTGCCAGCAGTGGAACAGGGGGCGAGCAGTACTTC
CASSGTGGEQYF
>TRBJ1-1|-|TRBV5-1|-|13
TGCGCCAGCAGGGCGGAAAAGAACACTGAAGCTTTCTTT
CASRAEKNTEAFF
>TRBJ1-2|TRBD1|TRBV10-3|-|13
TGTGCCACCTTCCCGGGACAGGCACATGGCTACACCTTC
CATFPGQAHGYTF
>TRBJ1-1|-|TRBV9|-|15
TGTGCCAGCAGCGTAGAGGGCGAGGGTAACGCAAGAGCTTTCTTT
CASSVEGEGNARAFF
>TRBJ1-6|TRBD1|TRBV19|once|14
TGTGCCAGTAGTATAGGACAGGGGGTCGCACCCCTCCACTTT
CASSIGQGVAPLHF
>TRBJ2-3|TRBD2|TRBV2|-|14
TGTGCCAGCGGGAGGGAATCTGGCACAGATACGCAGTATTTT
CASGRESGTDTQYF